This T cell receptor (beta chain) was sequenced for a study of graft-versus-host responses after intestinal transplantation. Regarding this clone: Its specificity is unknown.

Study findings and constraints: Early HvG declines after transplant were associated with peak circulating GvH clone levels. Researchers found GvH clones in recipient marrow, and some showed up first in ileum or blood.

Sequencing was performed with immunoSEQ multiplex PCR; in TCRdb, only in-frame clones are kept and a portion is missing. Counted here are just under 85,000 clones, more than 85% occurring once; the ten biggest clones make up 6% to 9%. This specimen was unstimulated CD8+ T cells sorted from spleen or lymph node cells, taken before transplant. The source of this sequence is a human donor who was the organ donor for an intestinal transplant.

CDR3 in amino acids: CAWSVPGQGARTEAFF. CDR3 DNA sequence: TGTGCCTGGAGTGTACCTGGACAGGGGGCAAGAACTGAAGCTTTCTTT. This chain uses TRBV30 with TRBJ1-1; 11 bases align to TRBD1. V was clipped by 0 bases and J by 5 bases; unmatched bases: 8. Germline CDR1 GTSNPN, CDR2 SVGIG (reference sequence). The CDR3 sequence is 16 residues long.